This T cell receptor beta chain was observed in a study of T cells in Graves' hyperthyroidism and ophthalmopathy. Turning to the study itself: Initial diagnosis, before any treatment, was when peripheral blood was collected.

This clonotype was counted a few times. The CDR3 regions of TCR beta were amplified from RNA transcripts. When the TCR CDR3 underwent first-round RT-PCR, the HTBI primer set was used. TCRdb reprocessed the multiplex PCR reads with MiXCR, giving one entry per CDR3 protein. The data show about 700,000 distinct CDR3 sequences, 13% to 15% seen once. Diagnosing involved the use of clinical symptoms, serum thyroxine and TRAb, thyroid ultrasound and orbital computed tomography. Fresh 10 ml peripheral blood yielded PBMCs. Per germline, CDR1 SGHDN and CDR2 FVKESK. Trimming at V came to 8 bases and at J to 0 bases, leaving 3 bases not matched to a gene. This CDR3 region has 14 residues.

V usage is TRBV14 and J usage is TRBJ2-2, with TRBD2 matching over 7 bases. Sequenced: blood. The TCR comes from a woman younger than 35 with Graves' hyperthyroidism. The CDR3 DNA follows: TGTGCCAGCGCTAGCGGTACGAACACCGGGGAGCTGTTTTTT. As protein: CASASGTNTGELFF.